This is a list of T cell receptor beta chains from one sample in a study of CD8+CD57+ T cells in acquired aplastic anemia. TCRdb called the reads again in MiXCR, with one record for every CDR3 protein. The sample yields around 220,000 distinct CDR3 sequences, around 50% seen once. Input material: sorted CD4+, CD8+, or CD8+CD57+ T cells (not recorded which) from PBMCs. These receptors came from a human donor with aplastic anemia. The CDR3 runs from the conserved cysteine through the conserved F or W. D genes are given only for firm matches. Clone size is not always given. Where it is, it says once, few, many or a class for expanded clones.

clone size,J gene,D gene,CDR3 length,V gene,CDR3 DNA,CDR3 protein
many,TRBJ1-4,-,15,TRBV2,TGTGCCACCACTGGGTTGGGACAAACCAATGAAAAACTGTTTTTT,CATTGLGQTNEKLFF
-,TRBJ2-7,-,12,TRBV7-9,TGTGCCAGCAGCTTCGATCGGGACGAGCAGTACTTC,CASSFDRDEQYF
-,TRBJ2-7,TRBD1,14,TRBV10-3,TGTGCCATCAGCGAGGGACAGGGGGTCGACGAGCAGTACTTC,CAISEGQGVDEQYF
many,TRBJ2-1,TRBD2,15,TRBV11-2,TGTGCCAGCAGCTTACCCGGGGGGGCCTACAATGAGCAGTTCTTC,CASSLPGGAYNEQFF
-,TRBJ1-3,-,17,TRBV19,TGTGCCAGTAGTATATTGGACAGTCGATTCTCTGGAAACACCATATATTTT,CASSILDSRFSGNTIYF
-,TRBJ1-6,TRBD1,14,TRBV15,TGTGCCACCAGCAGAGGGGGACAGGGAACACCCCTCCACTTT,CATSRGGQGTPLHF
-,TRBJ2-5,TRBD1,12,TRBV10-3,TGTGCCATCGGGACAGAACAAGAGACCCAGTACTTC,CAIGTEQETQYF
many,TRBJ2-3,-,15,TRBV11-2,TGTGCCAGCAGCTCCCCTGGCACTAGCACAGATACGCAGTATTTT,CASSSPGTSTDTQYF
-,TRBJ1-5,TRBD1,15,TRBV9,TGTGCCAGCAGCCAAGTCCAGGGACAGGGGGCGCTTAAGCATTTT,CASSQVQGQGALKHF
-,TRBJ2-7,-,14,TRBV10-3,TGTGCCATCAGTGAGGATCGGAACAAATACGAGCAGTACTTC,CAISEDRNKYEQYF